This T cell receptor (beta chain) was documented in a study of cytomegalovirus exposure and HLA in healthy donors. This CDR3 region has 12 residues. Per the germline V gene, CDR1 is MNHEY and CDR2 is SVGAGI. Trimming removed 11 bases from V and 3 bases from J, with 13 bases in between. The PCR ran on 60 Vbeta and 13 Jbeta primers. Generated by immunoSEQ multiplex PCR, the TCRdb table keeps only in-frame clones and is missing some. The table has roughly 190,000 clones, around three quarters seen once. This clone was detected once. The sample was PBMCs. This chain connects TRBV6-5 to TRBJ1-1; TRBD1 is a possible D gene (6 bases). The TCR originated in a woman in her 30s in good health and CMV-seropositive. The CDR3 protein is CAVRGWDTEAFF. In nucleotides, the CDR3 is TGTGCCGTCAGGGGCTGGGACACTGAAGCTTTCTTT.